This T cell receptor beta chain was recovered during a study of blood T cell repertoires in COVID-19. Authors' processing steps: Researchers report that nucleated cell counts were estimated from reference gene primer amplification. TCRdb's table, derived via immunoSEQ multiplex PCR, lists solely in-frame clones and lacks some. That table supplies the V and J calls and clone size; D and trimming were determined from the DNA. This table holds 60,000 to 90,000 clones, over 80% found once. Sequencing was performed on peripheral blood. This clonotype originated in a man aged 45 to 65 with acute or convalescent COVID-19.

The DNA for the CDR3 is TGCGCCAGCAGCTTGAAACGGGGGACCTACAATGAGCAGTTCTTC. It encodes CASSLKRGTYNEQFF. The genes are TRBV5-1 and TRBJ2-1; possible D gene TRBD2, 6 bases. This CDR3 contains 15 residues. Trimming left V 1 base short and J 2 bases short, with 10 bases between. CDR1 and CDR2 (germline): SGHRS, YFSETQ.